Detailed here is one T cell receptor (beta chain). With a much larger clone just one base away, this may be a read error. Germline CDR1 is MNHEY and CDR2 is SVGEGT. The V gene lost 2 bases and the J gene lost 6 bases, with 5 bases spanning the gap. The CDR3 covers 12 residues. CD8+CD4-CCR7+CD45RA+ cells were sorted as naive CD8 T cells. The data are from a study of molecular identifiers for immune sequencing clone quantification. Previously published methods and listed TCR primers were used for the bulk TCR libraries. TCRdb reanalysed the PCR reads using MiXCR and keeps one entry per CDR3 protein. Here the sample spans 70,000 to 90,000 distinct CDR3 sequences, around 20% being singletons.

The source is a human donor in good health. Some libraries in this study had Jurkat cell RNA spiked in. Material for sequencing was naive CD8+ T cells from blood, with Jurkat cell RNA spiked in. Subset in this sample: FACS-sorted CD8+CD4-CCR7+CD45RA+ naive T cells. The chain links TRBV6-2 or TRBV6-3 to TRBJ1-5; D gene ambiguous. In nucleotides, the CDR3 is TGTGCCAGCAGTTACGAGAGTCAGCCCCAGCATTTT. Translating gives CASSYESQPQHF.